These 15 T cell receptor beta chains were sequenced from one sample in a study of cytomegalovirus exposure and HLA in healthy donors. Vbeta (60) and Jbeta (13) primers were used in the PCR. Data came from immunoSEQ multiplex PCR; TCRdb stores just in-frame clones and leaves some out. The listing records about 130,000 clones. Sequenced input: PBMCs. The source is a man aged 35-49 years in good health and CMV-seronegative.

The rearrangement links TRBV19 to TRBJ2-5; possible D gene TRBD1, 7 bases. Between the trimmed V and J ends, which lost 3 bases and 2 bases, there was a span of 16 bases. The CDR3 spans 16 residues. Looked up from germline, CDR1 is LNHDA and CDR2 is SQIVND (reference sequence). CDR3 in DNA: TGTGCCAGTAGTATTGCGGGACAGCTTACTCAAGAGACCCAGTACTTC. As protein: CASSIAGQLTQETQYF.

The CDR3 loop is CASSSRGTGAYEQYF. CDR3 DNA: TGTGCCAGTAGTAGCCGCGGGACAGGTGCTTACGAGCAGTACTTC. V usage is TRBV19 and J usage is TRBJ2-7, with 8 bases matching TRBD1. The trim removed 4 bases at V and 4 bases at J, leaving 9 bases unmatched. This CDR3 contains 15 residues. Germline-derived CDR1 and CDR2 are LNHDA and SQIVND (reference sequence). Looking up the rest from reference TRBV19 and TRBJ2-7 gives the full variable domain: DGGITQSPKYLFRKEGQNVTLSCEQNLNHDAMYWYRQDPGQGLRLIYYSQIVNDFQKGDIAEGYSVSREKKESFPLTVTSAQKNPTAFYLCASSSRGTGAYEQYFGPGTRLTVT.

The chain recombines TRBV19 with TRBJ1-5, with TRBD1 matching 8 bases. There are 16 residues in the CDR3. The germline V gene encodes CDR1 LNHDA and CDR2 SQIVND (reference sequence). V shed 5 bases and J 0 bases; nucleotides not matched to a gene: 6. CDR3 DNA: TGTGCCAGTAGTTCTAGGACAGGGCTTAGCAATCAGCCCCAGCATTTT. Protein: CASSSRTGLSNQPQHF.

This chain connects TRBV7-2 to TRBJ1-5; D possibly corresponds to TRBD1 (6 bases). Germline CDR1 is SGHTA and CDR2 is FQGNSA. Trimming pared 5 bases from V and 6 bases from J, leaving 17 bases between. The length of the CDR3 is 15 residues. CDR3 in amino acids: CASSPSWGQGQPQHF. In DNA form, the CDR3 reads TGTGCCAGCAGCCCAAGTTGGGGGCAGGGTCAGCCCCAGCATTTT.

The CDR3 DNA reads TGTGCCAGCAGCTTACAGGTGACGGAGACCCAGTACTTC. Protein: CASSLQVTETQYF. This rearrangement joins TRBV7-3 to TRBJ2-5; D is ambiguous. The CDR3 is 13 amino acids. The germline V and J ends were trimmed by 2 bases and 5 bases, with 9 bases remaining between them. The germline gives CDR1 SGHTA, CDR2 FQGTGA.

V is TRBV18 and J is TRBJ2-1; TRBD2 might be the D (6 bases). This CDR3 has 15 amino acids. Trimming removed 3 bases from V and 0 bases from J, with 9 bases in between. Looked up from germline, CDR1 is KGHSH and CDR2 is LQKENI. The CDR3 DNA sequence: TGTGCCAGCTCACCCGGGACTGTCTCCTACAATGAGCAGTTCTTC. Its translation is CASSPGTVSYNEQFF.

V gene TRBV19 combines with J gene TRBJ2-4; a weak D match, TRBD2 (7 bases). The germline V and J ends were trimmed by 1 base and 0 bases, with 13 bases remaining between them. The germline V gene has CDR1 LNHDA and CDR2 SQIVND (reference sequence). CDR3 length: 17 amino acids. The DNA for the CDR3 is TGTGCCAGTAGTATAGGGGGAGGGACACTAGCCAAAAACATTCAGTACTTC. This sequence encodes CASSIGGGTLAKNIQYF.

The chain couples TRBV29-1 to TRBJ2-3; a weak D match, TRBD2 (7 bases). In germline, CDR1 is SQVTM, CDR2 ANQGSEA. Trimming took 4 bases from V and 5 from J, leaving 16 bases between them. The CDR3 loop spans 14 amino acids. CDR3 nucleotides: TGCAGCGTTGGGGGGGCACTAGCGCAAGATACGCAGTATTTT. Amino acid sequence: CSVGGALAQDTQYF.

The chain carries TRBV9 and TRBJ2-3; TRBD1 matches 7 bases. Germline CDR1 reads SGDLS; CDR2 reads YYNGEE. V lost 2 bases to trimming and J lost 1 base; unmatched junction nucleotides: 4. The CDR3 runs to 15 residues. The CDR3 is CASSVRGHGTDTQYF. For the CDR3, the DNA is TGTGCCAGCAGCGTTAGGGGGCACGGCACAGATACGCAGTATTTT.

V usage is TRBV7-9 and J usage is TRBJ2-6; 8 bases are a match to TRBD1. CDR3 length: 17 residues. Trimming removed 6 bases from V and 0 bases from J; junction bases left unmatched: 7. CDR1 and CDR2 from the germline V gene are SEHNR and FQNEAQ (reference sequence). The CDR3 sequence is CASRPGQAISGANVLTF. DNA for the CDR3: TGTGCCAGCAGACCGGGACAGGCGATCTCTGGGGCCAACGTCCTGACTTTC.

The chain links TRBV29-1 to TRBJ2-1, with D maybe TRBD1 (5 bases). CDR3 length: 15 residues. V was pared by 2 bases and J by 0 bases, with 11 bases between. Germline CDR1 SQVTM, CDR2 ANQGSEA. CDR3 protein: CSVETTGSSYNEQFF. In DNA, the CDR3 is TGCAGCGTTGAAACCACAGGTAGCTCCTACAATGAGCAGTTCTTC.

This rearrangement joins TRBV18 to TRBJ2-5; TRBD1 might be the D (6 bases). Trimming cost V 0 bases and J 5 bases, with 10 bases left between them. The CDR3 extends over 14 amino acids. Germline V gives CDR1 KGHSH, CDR2 LQKENI. CDR3: CASSPPGTLETQYF. The CDR3 DNA is TGTGCCAGCTCACCACCTGGGACATTGGAGACCCAGTACTTC.

V usage is TRBV7-9 and J usage is TRBJ2-1; TRBD2 matches 7 bases. The germline gives CDR1 SEHNR, CDR2 FQNEAQ (reference sequence). The CDR3 contains 17 residues. J lost 0 bases, V lost 4 bases, and 9 bases had no gene match. CDR3 bases: TGTGCCAGCAGCTCTCCTAAGCGGGGAAGCTCCTACAATGAGCAGTTCTTC. Its protein is CASSSPKRGSSYNEQFF.

The V gene is TRBV19, the J gene TRBJ2-1; the match to TRBD2 covers 13 bases. Germline-derived CDR1 and CDR2 are LNHDA and SQIVND (reference sequence). CDR3 size: 15 residues. V was pared by 3 bases and J by 6 bases, with 2 bases of the junction left unmatched. CDR3 sequence reads: CASSMRTSGSNEQFF. The CDR3, as DNA: TGTGCCAGTAGTATGCGGACTAGCGGGAGCAATGAGCAGTTCTTC.

The chain uses TRBV9 and TRBJ2-7; the D is unclear. The V gene lost 0 bases and the J gene lost 7 bases, with 17 bases spanning the gap. CDR3 length equals 15 residues. CDR1 SGDLS and CDR2 YYNGEE come from the germline V gene. The CDR3 reads CASSVDGVNHWEQYF. As DNA, the CDR3 is TGTGCCAGCAGCGTAGACGGAGTCAACCACTGGGAGCAGTACTTC.